The present T cell receptor beta chain was sequenced within a study of blood T cell repertoires in COVID-19. The wider study: Samples taken during acute and convalescent COVID-19 were collected in the United States, Italy and Spain. T cells, B-cell-depleted T cells, or PBMCs supplied cDNA or gDNA.

Methods used by the authors: Amplification of reference gene primers was used by the study to estimate nucleated cell counts. Using immunoSEQ multiplex PCR, the repertoire was profiled, and TCRdb retains in-frame clones only, with some absent. That table supplies the V and J calls and clone size; D and trimming were determined from the DNA. The repertoire holds 70,000 to 85,000 clones, with roughly 82% as singletons. This clone was seen more than once but under ten times. The sequenced sample consisted of peripheral blood. The sequence derives from a man of 80 years or more with acute or convalescent COVID-19.

The CDR3 is CASSQQLASTDTQYF. For the CDR3, the DNA is TGTGCCAGCAGCCAACAGTTGGCCAGCACAGATACGCAGTATTTT. This chain joins TRBV14 and TRBJ2-3; no firm D call. The germline CDR1 and CDR2 sequences are SGHDN and FVKESK. The CDR3 loop spans 15 amino acids. The V end lost 2 bases, the J end lost 0 bases, and 9 bases lay between the germline ends.